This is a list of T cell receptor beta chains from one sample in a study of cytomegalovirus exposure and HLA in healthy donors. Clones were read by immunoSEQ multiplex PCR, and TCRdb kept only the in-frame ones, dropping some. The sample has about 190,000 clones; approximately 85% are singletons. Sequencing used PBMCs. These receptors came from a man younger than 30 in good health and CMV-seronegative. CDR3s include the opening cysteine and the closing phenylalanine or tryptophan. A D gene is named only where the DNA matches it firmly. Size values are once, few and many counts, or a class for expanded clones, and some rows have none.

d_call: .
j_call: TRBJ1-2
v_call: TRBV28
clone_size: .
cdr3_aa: CASSFGGLNYGYTF
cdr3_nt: TGTGCCAGCAGTTTCGGGGGGCTTAACTATGGCTACACCTTC

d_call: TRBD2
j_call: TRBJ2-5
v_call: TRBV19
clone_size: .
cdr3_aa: CASSPTSGMIQETQYF
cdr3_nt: TGTGCCAGTAGTCCGACTAGCGGGATGATCCAAGAGACCCAGTACTTC

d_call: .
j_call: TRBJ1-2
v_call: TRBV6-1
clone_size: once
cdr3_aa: CASSDAGGPNYGYTF
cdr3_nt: TGTGCCAGCAGTGATGCCGGGGGACCTAACTATGGCTACACCTTC

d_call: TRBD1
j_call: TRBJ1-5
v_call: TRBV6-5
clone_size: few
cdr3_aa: CASSRTGPYQPQHF
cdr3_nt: TGTGCCAGCAGCCGGACAGGGCCGTATCAGCCCCAGCATTTT

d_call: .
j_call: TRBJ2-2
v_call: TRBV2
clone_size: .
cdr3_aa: CASSGDGPGELFF
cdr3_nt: TGTGCCAGCAGTGGCGATGGGCCCGGGGAGCTGTTTTTT

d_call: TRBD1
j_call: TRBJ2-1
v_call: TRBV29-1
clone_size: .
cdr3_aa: CSVEPGGQGDEQFF
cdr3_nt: TGCAGCGTTGAACCAGGGGGACAGGGCGATGAGCAGTTCTTC

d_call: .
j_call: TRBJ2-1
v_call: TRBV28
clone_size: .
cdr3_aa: CASSSVSGLYNEQFF
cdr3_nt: TGTGCCAGCAGTTCCGTTTCGGGACTTTACAATGAGCAGTTCTTC

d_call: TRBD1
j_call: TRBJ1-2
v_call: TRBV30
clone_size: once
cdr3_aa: CAWSAYPAGTGTYGYTF
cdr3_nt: TGTGCCTGGAGCGCGTATCCGGCCGGGACAGGGACATATGGCTACACCTTC

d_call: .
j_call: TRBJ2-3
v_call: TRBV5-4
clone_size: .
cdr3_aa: CASSLGITGFVRGTDTQYF
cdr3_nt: TGTGCCAGCAGCTTGGGCATAACAGGGTTCGTCAGAGGCACAGATACGCAGTATTTT

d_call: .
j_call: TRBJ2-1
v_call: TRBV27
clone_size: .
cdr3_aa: CASSQYNEQFF
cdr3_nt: TGTGCCAGCAGTCAGTACAATGAGCAGTTCTTC

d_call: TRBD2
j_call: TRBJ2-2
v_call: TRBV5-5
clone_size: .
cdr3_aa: CASSLTMGLAGVRTGELFF
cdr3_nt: TGTGCCAGCAGCTTGACAATGGGACTAGCGGGAGTCCGAACCGGGGAGCTGTTTTTT

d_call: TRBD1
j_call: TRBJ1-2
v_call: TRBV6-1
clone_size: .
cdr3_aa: CASSATSGQSYGYTF
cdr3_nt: TGTGCCAGCAGTGCAACGTCGGGACAGTCCTATGGCTACACCTTC

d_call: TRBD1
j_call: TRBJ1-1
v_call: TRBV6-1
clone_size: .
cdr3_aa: CASGRDRELSQPADF
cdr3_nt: TGTGCCAGCGGACGGGACAGGGAGCTATCCCAACCCGCGGACTTT

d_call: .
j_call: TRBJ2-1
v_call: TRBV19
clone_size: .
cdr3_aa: CASSKYSGVEQFF
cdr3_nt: TGTGCCAGTAGTAAATACTCAGGGGTTGAGCAGTTCTTC

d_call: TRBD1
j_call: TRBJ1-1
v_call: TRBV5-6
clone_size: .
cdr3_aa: CASSFMDRATEAFF
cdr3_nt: TGTGCCAGCAGCTTCATGGACAGGGCCACTGAAGCTTTCTTT

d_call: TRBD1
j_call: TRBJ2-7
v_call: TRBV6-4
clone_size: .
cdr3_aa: CASSAGTGYEQYF
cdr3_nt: TGTGCCAGCAGTGCCGGGACAGGCTACGAGCAGTACTTC

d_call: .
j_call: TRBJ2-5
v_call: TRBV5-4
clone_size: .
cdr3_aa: CASSLDPGTQETQYF
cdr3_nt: TGTGCCAGCAGCTTAGACCCGGGAACACAAGAGACCCAGTACTTC

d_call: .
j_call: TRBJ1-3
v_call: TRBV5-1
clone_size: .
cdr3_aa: CASSATGGSGNTIYF
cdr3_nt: TGCGCCAGCAGCGCGACGGGGGGTTCTGGAAACACCATATATTTT

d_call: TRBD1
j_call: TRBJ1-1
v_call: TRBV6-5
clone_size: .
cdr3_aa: CASSYSGQANTEAFF
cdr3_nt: TGTGCCAGCAGTTACTCGGGACAGGCGAACACTGAAGCTTTCTTT

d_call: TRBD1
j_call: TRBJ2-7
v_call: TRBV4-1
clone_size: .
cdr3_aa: CASSSRDRGPHEQYF
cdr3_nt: TGCGCCAGCAGCTCCCGGGACAGGGGGCCCCACGAGCAGTACTTC

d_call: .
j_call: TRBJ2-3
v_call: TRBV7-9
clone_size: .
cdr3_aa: CASTLGAGGTDTQYF
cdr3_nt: TGTGCCAGCACCCTCGGTGCGGGTGGAACAGATACGCAGTATTTT

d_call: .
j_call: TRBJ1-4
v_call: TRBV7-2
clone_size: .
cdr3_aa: CASSSRVDSKKLFF
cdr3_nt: TGTGCCAGCAGCTCCAGGGTTGATAGTAAAAAACTGTTTTTT

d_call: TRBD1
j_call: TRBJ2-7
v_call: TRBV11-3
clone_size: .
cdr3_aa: CASSPGGLTGETYEQYF
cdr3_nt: TGTGCCAGCAGCCCAGGGGGGCTGACAGGGGAAACCTACGAGCAGTACTTC

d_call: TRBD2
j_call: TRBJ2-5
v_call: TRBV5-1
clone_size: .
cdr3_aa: CASSLGTSGKETQYF
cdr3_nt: TGCGCCAGCAGCTTGGGCACTAGCGGGAAAGAGACCCAGTACTTC

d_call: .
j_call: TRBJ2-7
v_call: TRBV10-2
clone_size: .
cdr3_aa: CASSEYKGGRDEQYF
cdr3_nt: TGCGCCAGCAGTGAGTACAAGGGGGGGCGCGACGAGCAGTACTTC

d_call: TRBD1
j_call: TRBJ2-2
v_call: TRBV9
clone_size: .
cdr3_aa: CASSVRDRGTGELFF
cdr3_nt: TGTGCCAGCAGCGTCCGGGACAGGGGCACCGGGGAGCTGTTTTTT

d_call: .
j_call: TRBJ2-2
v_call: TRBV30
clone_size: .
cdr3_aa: CAWSVPLGVSPNTGELFF
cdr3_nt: TGTGCCTGGAGTGTACCTCTTGGCGTTAGCCCGAACACCGGGGAGCTGTTTTTT

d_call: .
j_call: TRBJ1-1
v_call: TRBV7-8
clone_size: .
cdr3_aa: CASSPYTGDGTEAFF
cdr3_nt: TGTGCCAGCAGCCCCTATACAGGAGATGGGACTGAAGCTTTCTTT

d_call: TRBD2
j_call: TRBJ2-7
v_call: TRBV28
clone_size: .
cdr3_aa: CASEGTSPSYEQYF
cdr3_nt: TGTGCCAGCGAGGGGACTAGCCCTTCCTACGAGCAGTACTTC

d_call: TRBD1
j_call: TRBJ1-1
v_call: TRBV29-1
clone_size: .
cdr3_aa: CSGQGHGGTEAFF
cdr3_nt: TGCAGCGGACAGGGACACGGGGGCACTGAAGCTTTCTTT